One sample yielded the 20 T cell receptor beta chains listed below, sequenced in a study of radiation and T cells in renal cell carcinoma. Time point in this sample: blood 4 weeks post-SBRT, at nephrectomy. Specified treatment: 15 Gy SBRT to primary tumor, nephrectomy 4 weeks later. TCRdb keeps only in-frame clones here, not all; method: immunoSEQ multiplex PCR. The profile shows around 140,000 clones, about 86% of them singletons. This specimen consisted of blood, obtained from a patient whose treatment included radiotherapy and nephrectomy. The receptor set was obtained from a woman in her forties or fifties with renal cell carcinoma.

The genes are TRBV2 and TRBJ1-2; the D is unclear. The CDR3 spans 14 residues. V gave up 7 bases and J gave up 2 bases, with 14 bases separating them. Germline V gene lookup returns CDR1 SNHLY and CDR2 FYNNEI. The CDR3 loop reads CASTLEDVNYGYTF. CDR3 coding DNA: TGTGCCAGCACCCTAGAAGACGTGAACTATGGCTACACCTTC.

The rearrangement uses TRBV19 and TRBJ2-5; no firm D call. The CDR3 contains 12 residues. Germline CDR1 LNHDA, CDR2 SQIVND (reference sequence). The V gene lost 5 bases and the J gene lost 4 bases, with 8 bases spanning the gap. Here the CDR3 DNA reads TGTGCCAGTAGTCAGGCCTCAGAGACCCAGTACTTC. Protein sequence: CASSQASETQYF.

CDR3 protein: CASSLPVGKQFF. The DNA of the CDR3 is TGTGCCAGCAGCTTACCCGTAGGGAAGCAGTTCTTC. The chain links TRBV7-8 to TRBJ2-1; no definite D call. CDR1 is SGHVS and CDR2 is FQNEAQ in the germline V gene. V was pared by 2 bases and J by 11 bases, with 10 bases between. The CDR3 length is 12 residues.

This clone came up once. The CDR3 nucleotides are TGTGCCGCATGGGAAGACAAGACTGAAGCTTTCTTT. Protein: CAAWEDKTEAFF. This chain uses TRBV19 with TRBJ1-1; D gene ambiguous. Germline V gene sequence: CDR1 LNHDA, CDR2 SQIVND (reference sequence). The V gene lost 11 bases and the J gene lost 5 bases, with 15 bases spanning the gap. The CDR3 consists of 12 residues.

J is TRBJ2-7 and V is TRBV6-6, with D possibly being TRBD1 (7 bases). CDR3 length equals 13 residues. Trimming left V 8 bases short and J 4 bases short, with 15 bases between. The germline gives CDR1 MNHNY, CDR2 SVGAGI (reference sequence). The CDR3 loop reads CASSGGNGYEQYF. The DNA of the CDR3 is TGTGCCAGCTCAGGGGGGAACGGGTACGAGCAGTACTTC.

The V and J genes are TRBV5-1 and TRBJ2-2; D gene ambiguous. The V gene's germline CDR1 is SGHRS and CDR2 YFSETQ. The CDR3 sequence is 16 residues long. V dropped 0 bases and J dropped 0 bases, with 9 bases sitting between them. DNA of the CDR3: TGCGCCAGCAGCTTGGCTCGCCTGACGAACACCGGGGAGCTGTTTTTT. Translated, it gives CASSLARLTNTGELFF.

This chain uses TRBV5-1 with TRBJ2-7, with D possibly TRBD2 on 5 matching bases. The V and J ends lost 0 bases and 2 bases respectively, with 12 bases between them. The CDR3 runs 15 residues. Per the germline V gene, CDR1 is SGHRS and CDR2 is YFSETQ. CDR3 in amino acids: CASSLEVGATYEQYF. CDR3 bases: TGCGCCAGCAGCTTGGAGGTGGGAGCAACCTACGAGCAGTACTTC.

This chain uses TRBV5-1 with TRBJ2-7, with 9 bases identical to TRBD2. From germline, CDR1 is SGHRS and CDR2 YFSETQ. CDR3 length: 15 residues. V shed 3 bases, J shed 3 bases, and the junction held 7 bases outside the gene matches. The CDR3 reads CASSSLAGDGYEQYF. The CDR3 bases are TGCGCCAGCAGCTCTTTAGCGGGAGATGGCTACGAGCAGTACTTC.

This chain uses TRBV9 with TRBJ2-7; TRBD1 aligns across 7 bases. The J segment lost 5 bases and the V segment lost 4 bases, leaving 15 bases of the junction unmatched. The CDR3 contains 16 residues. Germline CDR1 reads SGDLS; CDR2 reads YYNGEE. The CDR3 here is CASSRDRGGLGHEQYF. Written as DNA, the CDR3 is TGTGCCAGCAGCCGGGACAGAGGTGGTCTAGGCCACGAGCAGTACTTC.

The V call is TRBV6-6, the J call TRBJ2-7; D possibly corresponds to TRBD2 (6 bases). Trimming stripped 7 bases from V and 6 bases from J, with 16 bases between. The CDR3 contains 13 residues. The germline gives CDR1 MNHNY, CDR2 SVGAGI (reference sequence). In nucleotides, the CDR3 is TGTGCCAGCAAGGACTGGGGGGACCCCGAGCAGTACTTC. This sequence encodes CASKDWGDPEQYF.

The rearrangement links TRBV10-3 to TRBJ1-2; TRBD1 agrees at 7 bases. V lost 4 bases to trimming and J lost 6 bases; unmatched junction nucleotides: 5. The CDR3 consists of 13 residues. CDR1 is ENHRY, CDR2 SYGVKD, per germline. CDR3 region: CAISVLDRDGYTF. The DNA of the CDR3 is TGTGCCATCAGTGTTCTTGACAGGGATGGCTACACCTTC.

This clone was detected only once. CDR3 amino acids: CASSVKTITDTQYF. The CDR3 nucleotides are TGTGCCAGCAGCGTAAAAACTATCACAGATACGCAGTATTTT. The gene calls are TRBV9 and TRBJ2-3; D unclear. The CDR3 is 14 residues long. Trimming stripped 1 base from V and 2 bases from J, with 8 bases between. CDR1 is SGDLS, CDR2 YYNGEE, per germline.

CDR3 bases: TGTGCCAGCAGTGGCCCCTGGGGAGGGCGGAGAACTGAAGCTTTCTTT. It encodes CASSGPWGGRRTEAFF. The gene calls are TRBV25-1 and TRBJ1-1; D is unclear. The CDR3 is made up of 16 amino acids. Germline V gene sequence: CDR1 MGHDK, CDR2 SYGVNS. V dropped 4 bases and J dropped 5 bases, with 20 bases sitting between them.

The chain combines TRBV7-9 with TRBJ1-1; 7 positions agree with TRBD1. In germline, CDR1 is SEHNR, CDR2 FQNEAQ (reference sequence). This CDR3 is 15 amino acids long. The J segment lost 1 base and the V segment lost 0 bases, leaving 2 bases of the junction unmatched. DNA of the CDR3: TGTGCCAGCAGCTTAGCCGGGACAGCGAACACTGAAGCTTTCTTT. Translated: CASSLAGTANTEAFF. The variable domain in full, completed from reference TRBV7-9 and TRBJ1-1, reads DTGVSQNPRHKITKRGQNVTFRCDPISEHNRLYWYRQTLGQGPEFLTYFQNEAQLEKSRLLSDRFSAERPKGSFSTLEIQRTEQGDSAMYLCASSLAGTANTEAFFGQGTRLTVV.

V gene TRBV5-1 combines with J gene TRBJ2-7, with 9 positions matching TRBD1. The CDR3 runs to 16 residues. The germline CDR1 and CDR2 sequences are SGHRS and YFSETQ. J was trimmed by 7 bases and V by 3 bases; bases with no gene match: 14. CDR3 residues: CASSWAKTGGVGEQYF. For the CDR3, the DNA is TGCGCCAGCAGCTGGGCTAAGACAGGGGGAGTTGGAGAGCAGTACTTC. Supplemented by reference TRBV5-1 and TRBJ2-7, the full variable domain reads KAGVTQTPRYLIKTRGQQVTLSCSPISGHRSVSWYQQTPGQGLQFLFEYFSETQRNKGNFPGRFSGRQFSNSRSEMNVSTLELGDSALYLCASSWAKTGGVGEQYFGPGTRLTVT.

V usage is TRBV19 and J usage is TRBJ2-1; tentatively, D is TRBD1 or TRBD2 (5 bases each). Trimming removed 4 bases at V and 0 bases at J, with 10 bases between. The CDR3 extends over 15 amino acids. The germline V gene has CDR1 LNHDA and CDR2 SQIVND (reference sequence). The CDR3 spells CASSRDRSSYNEQFF. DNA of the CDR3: TGTGCCAGTAGTAGGGACCGAAGCTCCTACAATGAGCAGTTCTTC.

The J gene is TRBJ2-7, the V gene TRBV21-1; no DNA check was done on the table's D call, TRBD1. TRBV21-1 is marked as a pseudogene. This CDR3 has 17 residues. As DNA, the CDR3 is TGTGCCAGCAGCAAAGCGGAGAGGGACAGTAGCTCCTACGAGCAGTACTTC. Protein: CASSKAERDSSSYEQYF.

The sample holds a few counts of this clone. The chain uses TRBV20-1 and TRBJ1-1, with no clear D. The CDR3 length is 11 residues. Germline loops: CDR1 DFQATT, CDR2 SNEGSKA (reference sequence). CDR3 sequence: CSPSGWAEAFF. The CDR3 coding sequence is TGCAGCCCGAGTGGGTGGGCTGAAGCTTTCTTT.

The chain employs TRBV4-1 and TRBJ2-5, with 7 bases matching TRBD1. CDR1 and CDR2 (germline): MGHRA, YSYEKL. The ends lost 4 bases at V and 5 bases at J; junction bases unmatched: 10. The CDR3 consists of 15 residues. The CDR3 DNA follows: TGCGCCAGCAGCCCCTGGGACAGCCGTGGGGAGACCCAGTACTTC. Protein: CASSPWDSRGETQYF.

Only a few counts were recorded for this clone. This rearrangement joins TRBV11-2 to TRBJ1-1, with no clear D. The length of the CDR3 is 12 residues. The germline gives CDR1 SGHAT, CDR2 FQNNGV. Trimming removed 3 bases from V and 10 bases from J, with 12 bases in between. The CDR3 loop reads CASSFQARGAFF. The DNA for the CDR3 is TGTGCCAGCAGCTTTCAGGCTCGAGGAGCTTTCTTT.